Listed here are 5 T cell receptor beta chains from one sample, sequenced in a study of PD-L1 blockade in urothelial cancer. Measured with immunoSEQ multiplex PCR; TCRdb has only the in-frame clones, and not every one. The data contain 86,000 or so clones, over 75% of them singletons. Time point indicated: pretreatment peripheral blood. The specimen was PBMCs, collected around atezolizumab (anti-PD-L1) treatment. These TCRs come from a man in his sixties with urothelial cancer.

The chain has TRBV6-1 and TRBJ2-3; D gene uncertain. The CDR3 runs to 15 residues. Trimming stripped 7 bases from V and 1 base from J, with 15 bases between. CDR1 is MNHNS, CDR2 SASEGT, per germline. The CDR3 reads CASTRPQVRTDTQYF. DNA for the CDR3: TGTGCCAGCACCCGCCCCCAGGTCCGCACAGATACGCAGTATTTT.

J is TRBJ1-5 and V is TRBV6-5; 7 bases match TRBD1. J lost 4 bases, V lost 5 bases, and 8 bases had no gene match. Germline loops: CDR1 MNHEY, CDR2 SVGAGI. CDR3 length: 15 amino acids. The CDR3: CASSPRQGWNQPQHF. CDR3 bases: TGTGCCAGCAGTCCCAGACAGGGATGGAATCAGCCCCAGCATTTT.

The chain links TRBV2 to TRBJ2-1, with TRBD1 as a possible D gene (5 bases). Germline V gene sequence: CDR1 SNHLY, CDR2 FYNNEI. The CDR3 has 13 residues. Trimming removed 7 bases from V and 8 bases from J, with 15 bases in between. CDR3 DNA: TGTGCCAGCAATTACCCGACAGCCCATGAGCAGTTCTTC. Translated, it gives CASNYPTAHEQFF.

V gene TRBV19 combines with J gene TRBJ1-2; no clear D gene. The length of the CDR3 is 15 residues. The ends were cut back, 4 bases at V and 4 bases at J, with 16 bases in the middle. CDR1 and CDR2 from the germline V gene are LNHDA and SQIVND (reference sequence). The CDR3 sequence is CASSNPGIFGYGYTF. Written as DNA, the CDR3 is TGTGCCAGTAGTAATCCCGGGATCTTCGGCTATGGCTACACCTTC. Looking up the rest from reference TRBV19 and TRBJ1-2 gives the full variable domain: DGGITQSPKYLFRKEGQNVTLSCEQNLNHDAMYWYRQDPGQGLRLIYYSQIVNDFQKGDIAEGYSVSREKKESFPLTVTSAQKNPTAFYLCASSNPGIFGYGYTFGSGTRLTVV.

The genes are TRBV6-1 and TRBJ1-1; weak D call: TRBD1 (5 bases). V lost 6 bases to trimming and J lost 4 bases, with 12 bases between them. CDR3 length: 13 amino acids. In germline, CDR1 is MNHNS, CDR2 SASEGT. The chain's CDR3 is CASRESGGTEAFF. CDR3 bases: TGTGCCAGCAGAGAGTCCGGGGGCACTGAAGCTTTCTTT.